The 9 T cell receptor beta chains below all came from one sample that was sequenced in a study of blood T cells in healthy people across ages. Alongside a J-beta primer mix, a sample-barcoded 5' primer served in a second PCR lasting 7 to 11 cycles. TCRdb used MiXCR to reprocess the 5' RACE reads, holding one entry per CDR3 protein. The table includes approximately 290,000 distinct CDR3 sequences, roughly 29% detected once. The sequenced sample consisted of blood. Receptors originate from a woman in her 70s in good health.

The chain has TRBV5-1 and TRBJ2-1; 8 nucleotides align to TRBD2. Germline V gene data show CDR1 as SGHRS and CDR2 as YFSETQ. V lost 4 bases, J lost 5 bases, and 5 bases stayed unmatched. This CDR3 is 14 amino acids long. CDR3 in amino acids: CASSALSGDNEQFF. CDR3 bases: TGCGCCAGCAGCGCTCTTAGCGGGGACAATGAGCAGTTCTTC.

This clonotype was counted at least ten times. This sequence joins TRBV2 and TRBJ2-1, with D possibly TRBD2 on 6 matching bases. This CDR3 spans 13 amino acids. V dropped 5 bases and J dropped 7 bases, with 12 bases sitting between them. Germline CDR1 reads SNHLY; CDR2 reads FYNNEI. The chain's CDR3 is CASSPGAGNEQFF. In DNA, the CDR3 is TGTGCCAGCAGTCCCGGCGCGGGGAATGAGCAGTTCTTC.

V usage is TRBV28 and J usage is TRBJ1-1, with D maybe TRBD1 (6 bases). Germline values: CDR1 MDHEN, CDR2 SYDVKM. This CDR3 is 15 amino acids long. Trimming removed 3 bases from V and 8 bases from J, with 19 bases in between. This CDR3 is CASSLLQGRRTEAFF. DNA of the CDR3: TGTGCCAGCAGTTTGCTACAGGGCAGGCGCACCGAAGCTTTCTTT.

This chain connects TRBV7-2 to TRBJ1-1, with a weak D call TRBD1 (5 bases). Germline V gives CDR1 SGHTA, CDR2 FQGNSA. This CDR3 comprises 13 residues. The V and J ends lost 3 bases and 5 bases respectively, with 10 bases between them. The CDR3 bases are TGTGCCAGCAGCTTCAACAGGATTACTGAAGCTTTCTTT. Translating gives CASSFNRITEAFF.

The J gene is TRBJ2-7, the V gene TRBV10-2; TRBD2 aligns across 7 bases. In germline, CDR1 is WSHSY, CDR2 SAAADI. CDR3 length: 17 residues. The J segment lost 2 bases and the V segment lost 0 bases, leaving 10 bases of the junction unmatched. CDR3 residues: CASSESQLAHVTYEQYF. The CDR3 DNA is TGCGCCAGCAGTGAGTCCCAACTAGCGCATGTCACCTACGAGCAGTACTTC.

The V call is TRBV20-1, the J call TRBJ2-7; 7 bases are shared with TRBD1. The CDR3 has 14 residues. The trim removed 1 base at V and 3 bases at J, leaving 6 bases unmatched. Per germline, CDR1 DFQATT and CDR2 SNEGSKA (reference sequence). Here the CDR3 DNA reads TGCAGTGCTAGAGCGGGGACAGTACTCTACGAGCAGTACTTC. Translating it yields CSARAGTVLYEQYF.

This clonotype occurred a few times. V and J are TRBV3-1 and TRBJ2-1; perhaps D is TRBD1 or TRBD2 (5 bases each). The J call is uncertain, as TRBJ2-7 better fits the DNA end. The germline V gene has CDR1 LGHDT and CDR2 YNNKEL (reference sequence). The CDR3 runs 17 residues. The CDR3 DNA sequence: TGTGCCAGCAGCCCCTTCAGGGTGGGAGCTGTCTACAATGAGCAGTACTTC. Protein sequence: CASSPFRVGAVYNEQYF.

This clonotype was found a few times. This chain uses TRBV4-2 with TRBJ2-2; tentative D call: TRBD2 (5 bases). Looked up from germline, CDR1 is LGHNA and CDR2 is YNFKEQ. Trimming cost V 4 bases and J 6 bases, with 15 bases left between them. The length of the CDR3 is 15 residues. The CDR3 DNA reads as TGTGCCAGCAGCCCCAGCGGCGCAGGCCCCGGGGAGCTGTTTTTT. This codes for CASSPSGAGPGELFF.

The gene calls are TRBV7-9 and TRBJ2-5; TRBD2 matches 11 bases. Matching the DNA end better, TRBJ2-1 makes the J call doubtful. The CDR3 consists of 15 residues. Germline CDR1 reads SEHNR; CDR2 reads FQNEAQ (reference sequence). CDR3 in DNA: TGTGCCAGCAGCTCCCCCCCTAGCGGGAGGTATGAGCAGTTCTTC. Translating it yields CASSSPPSGRYEQFF.